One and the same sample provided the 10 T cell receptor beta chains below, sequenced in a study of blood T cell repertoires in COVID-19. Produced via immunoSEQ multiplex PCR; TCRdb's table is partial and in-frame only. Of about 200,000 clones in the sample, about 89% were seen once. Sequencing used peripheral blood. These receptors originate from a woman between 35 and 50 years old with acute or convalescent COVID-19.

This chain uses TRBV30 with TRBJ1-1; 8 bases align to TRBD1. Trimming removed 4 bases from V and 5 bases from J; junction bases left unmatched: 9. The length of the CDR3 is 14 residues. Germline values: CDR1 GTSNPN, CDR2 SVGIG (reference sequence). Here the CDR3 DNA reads TGTGCCTGGACGAAACAGGGGGTTCGGACTGAAGCTTTCTTT. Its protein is CAWTKQGVRTEAFF.

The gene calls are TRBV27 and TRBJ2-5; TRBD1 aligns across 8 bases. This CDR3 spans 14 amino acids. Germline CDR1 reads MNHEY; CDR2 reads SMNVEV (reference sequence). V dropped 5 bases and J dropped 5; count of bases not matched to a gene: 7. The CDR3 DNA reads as TGTGCCAGCAGTCACCAGGGGGCGACGGAGACCCAGTACTTC. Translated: CASSHQGATETQYF.

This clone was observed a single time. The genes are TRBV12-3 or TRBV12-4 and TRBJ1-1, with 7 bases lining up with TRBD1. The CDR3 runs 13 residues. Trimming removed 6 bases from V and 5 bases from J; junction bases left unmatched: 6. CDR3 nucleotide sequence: TGTGCCAGCAGAGAGACAGGGTGGACTGAAGCTTTCTTT. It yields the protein CASRETGWTEAFF.

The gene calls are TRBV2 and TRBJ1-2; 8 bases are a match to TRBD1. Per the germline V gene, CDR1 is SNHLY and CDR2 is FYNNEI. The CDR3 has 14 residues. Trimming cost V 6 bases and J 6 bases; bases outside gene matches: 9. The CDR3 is CASRDDRGPNGYTF. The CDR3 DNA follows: TGTGCCAGCAGGGACGACAGGGGTCCCAATGGCTACACCTTC.

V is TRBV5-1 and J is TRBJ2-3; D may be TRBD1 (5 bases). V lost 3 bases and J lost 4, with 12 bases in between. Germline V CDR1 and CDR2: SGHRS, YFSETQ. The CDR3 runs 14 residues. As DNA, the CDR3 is TGCGCCAGCAGCTACGCCTGGGGCGCAGATACGCAGTATTTT. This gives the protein CASSYAWGADTQYF.

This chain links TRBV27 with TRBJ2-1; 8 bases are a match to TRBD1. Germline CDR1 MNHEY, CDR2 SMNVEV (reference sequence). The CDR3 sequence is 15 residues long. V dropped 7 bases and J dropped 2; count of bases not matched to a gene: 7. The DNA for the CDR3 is TGTGCCAGCAATCGGCAGGGGGCCCCCTACAATGAGCAGTTCTTC. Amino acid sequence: CASNRQGAPYNEQFF.

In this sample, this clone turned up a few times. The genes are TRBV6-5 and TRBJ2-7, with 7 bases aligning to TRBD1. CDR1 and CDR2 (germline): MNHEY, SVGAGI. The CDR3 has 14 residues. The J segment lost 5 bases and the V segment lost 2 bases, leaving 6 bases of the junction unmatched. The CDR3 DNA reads TGTGCCAGCAGTTACAACAGGGGATCGGACGAGCAGTACGTC. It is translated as CASSYNRGSDEQYV.

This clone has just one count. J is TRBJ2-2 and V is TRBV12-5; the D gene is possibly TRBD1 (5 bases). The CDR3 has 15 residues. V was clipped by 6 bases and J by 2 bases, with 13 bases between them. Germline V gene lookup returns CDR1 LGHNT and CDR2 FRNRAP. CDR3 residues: CASGLVQANTGELFF. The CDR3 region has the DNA TGTGCTAGTGGCCTGGTACAGGCCAACACCGGGGAGCTGTTTTTT.

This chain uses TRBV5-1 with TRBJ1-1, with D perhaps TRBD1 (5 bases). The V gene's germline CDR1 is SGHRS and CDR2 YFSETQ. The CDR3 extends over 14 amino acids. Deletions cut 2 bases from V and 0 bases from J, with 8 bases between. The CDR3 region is CASSFGGVNTEAFF. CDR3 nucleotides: TGCGCCAGCAGCTTCGGAGGGGTGAACACTGAAGCTTTCTTT.

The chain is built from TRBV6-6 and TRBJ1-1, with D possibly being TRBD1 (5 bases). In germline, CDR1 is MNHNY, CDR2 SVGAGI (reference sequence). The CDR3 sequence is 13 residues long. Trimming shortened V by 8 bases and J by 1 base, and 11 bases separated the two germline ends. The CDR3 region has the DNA TGTGCCAGCCTCAGGGTGGCGAACACTGAAGCTTTCTTT. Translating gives CASLRVANTEAFF.